This TCR beta chain was captured in a study of shared clonotypes between healthy human individuals. Regarding this clone: What it binds is not known.

Every subset's genomic DNA went evenly onto several immunoSEQ plates. Here immunoSEQ multiplex PCR was the method, and the copy in TCRdb shows in-frame clones only, minus some. The sample consists of 2 million to 3 million clones, 93% of them appearing once. General study points: Compared with clonotypes that all four donors shared, non-shared clonotypes had lower generation probabilities.

This sequence was found in a man between 18 and 29 years old in good health. Some clones in this sample may be carry-over from other donors' samples. The sequencing sample was made of naive CD4+ T cells from PBMCs. This sample's subset: CD45RA+ positively selected.

This chain's CDR3 is CASSLVNGFYEQYF. DNA for the CDR3: TGTGCCAGCAGTTTGGTAAATGGGTTCTACGAGCAGTACTTC. The chain links TRBV28 to TRBJ2-7, with D unresolved. The length of the CDR3 is 14 residues. Trimming stripped 3 bases from V and 3 bases from J, with 12 bases between. Per germline, CDR1 MDHEN and CDR2 SYDVKM.